These 11 T cell receptor beta chains share one sample of origin, sequenced in a study of blood T cell repertoires in COVID-19. TCRdb's copy holds only in-frame clones and misses some; the assay was immunoSEQ multiplex PCR. Of approximately 120,000 clones in the sample, 75% to 90% are singletons; the top ten hold around a sixth. The specimen was peripheral blood. These receptors originate from a woman aged 55-69 years with acute or convalescent COVID-19.

V gene TRBV6-5 combines with J gene TRBJ1-1; D gene unclear. V gave up 8 bases and J gave up 0 bases, with 10 bases separating them. Germline lookup yields CDR1 MNHEY and CDR2 SVGAGI. This CDR3 comprises 13 residues. The CDR3, as DNA: TGTGCCAGCCTAGAGCGTATGAACACTGAAGCTTTCTTT. Translating it yields CASLERMNTEAFF.

V usage is TRBV27 and J usage is TRBJ1-2; 8 bases are shared with TRBD1. The germline gives CDR1 MNHEY, CDR2 SMNVEV (reference sequence). This CDR3 is built from 12 residues. V shed 8 bases and J 8 bases; nucleotides not matched to a gene: 7. The CDR3 coding sequence is TGTGCCAGCGCCCAGGGGGCGCAGGGCTACACCTTC. It specifies CASAQGAQGYTF.

The sample holds one count of this clone. This chain joins TRBV6-5 and TRBJ1-6; 10 nucleotides agree with TRBD1. With 6 bases clipped from V and 10 bases from J, the junction kept 6 bases outside the gene matches. Germline-derived CDR1 and CDR2 are MNHEY and SVGAGI. The CDR3 loop spans 14 amino acids. CDR3 sequence reads: CASRTGTGESPLHF. The CDR3 coding sequence is TGTGCCAGCAGAACCGGGACAGGGGAATCACCCCTCCACTTT.

This clone has a handful of counts. The chain couples TRBV5-4 to TRBJ1-2, with D unclear. Germline V gene sequence: CDR1 SGHNT, CDR2 YYREEE (reference sequence). The V end was cut by 4 bases, the J end by 2 bases, with 9 bases between. The CDR3 runs to 13 residues. The CDR3 coding sequence is TGTGCCAGCAGCCCCACAGCCAACTATGGCTACACCTTC. It codes for CASSPTANYGYTF.

This chain links TRBV24-1 with TRBJ2-1; D is ambiguous. Trimming took off 6 bases at V and 0 bases at J, with 5 bases between the two ends. This CDR3 comprises 13 residues. Per the germline V gene, CDR1 is KGHDR and CDR2 is SFDVKD. The CDR3 DNA is TGTGCCACCAGTCCCGGCTCCTACAATGAGCAGTTCTTC. This codes for CATSPGSYNEQFF.

With regard to this clone: One end of the junction varies from germline; a read error may be responsible. V and J are TRBV29-1 and TRBJ1-1; 8 bases map to TRBD1. The CDR3 is 12 residues long. Germline CDR1 and CDR2: SQVTM and ANQGSEA. The DNA for the CDR3 is TGCAGCACAGTTGGACAGGGAGGAGGTGTAATCTTT. Its protein product is CSTVGQGGGVIF. Full variable domain (remainder filled in from reference TRBV29-1 and TRBJ1-1): SAVISQKPSRDICQRGTSLTIQCQVDSQVTMMFWYRQQPGQSLTLIATANQGSEATYESGFVIDKFPISRPNLTFSTLTVSNMSPEDSSIYLCSTVGQGGGVIFGQGTRLTVV.

The rearrangement uses TRBV3-1 (or the pseudogene TRBV3-2) and TRBJ1-2; unclear D gene. V lost 7 bases and J 7 bases, leaving 25 bases between the germline ends. The CDR3 sequence is 16 residues long. From germline, CDR1 is LGHDT and CDR2 YNNKEL (reference sequence). CDR3 bases: TGTGCCAGCACTTCGGGAGCAGGCTCGGAGCGAAGTGGCTACACCTTC. This encodes CASTSGAGSERSGYTF.

This chain joins TRBV27 and TRBJ2-7, with TRBD2 matching over 12 bases. The germline V gene encodes CDR1 MNHEY and CDR2 SMNVEV (reference sequence). Trimming cost V 6 bases and J 5 bases; bases outside gene matches: 11. The CDR3 runs 16 residues. Here the CDR3 DNA reads TGTGCCAGCAGGAAAAGTCTAGCGGGAGGGTGGGACGAGCAGTACTTC. The encoded protein is CASRKSLAGGWDEQYF.

This rearrangement joins TRBV7-2 to TRBJ2-2, with D unclear. The CDR3 is made up of 13 amino acids. Germline CDR1 and CDR2: SGHTA and FQGNSA. Trimming stripped 3 bases from V and 7 bases from J, with 9 bases between. The CDR3 nucleotides read TGTGCCAGCAGCTTGGGCTTTGGCGGGGAGCTGTTTTTT. Amino acid sequence: CASSLGFGGELFF.

This sequence joins TRBV11-1 and TRBJ1-1, with D unresolved. The CDR3 runs to 13 residues. V lost 1 base and J lost 7, with 10 bases in between. CDR1 is SGHAT, CDR2 FQDESV, per germline (reference sequence). CDR3 residues: CASSLGFSGEAFF. For the CDR3, the DNA is TGTGCCAGCAGCTTAGGGTTCTCCGGTGAAGCTTTCTTT.

This clone was recorded once. The chain joins TRBV25-1 to TRBJ1-2, with D tentatively TRBD1 (6 bases). Between the trimmed V and J ends, which lost 6 bases and 6 bases, there was a span of 14 bases. Germline V gene sequence: CDR1 MGHDK, CDR2 SYGVNS. This CDR3 contains 13 residues. CDR3 loop: CASRKKGVDGYTF. DNA of the CDR3: TGTGCCAGCAGGAAAAAGGGGGTTGATGGCTACACCTTC.